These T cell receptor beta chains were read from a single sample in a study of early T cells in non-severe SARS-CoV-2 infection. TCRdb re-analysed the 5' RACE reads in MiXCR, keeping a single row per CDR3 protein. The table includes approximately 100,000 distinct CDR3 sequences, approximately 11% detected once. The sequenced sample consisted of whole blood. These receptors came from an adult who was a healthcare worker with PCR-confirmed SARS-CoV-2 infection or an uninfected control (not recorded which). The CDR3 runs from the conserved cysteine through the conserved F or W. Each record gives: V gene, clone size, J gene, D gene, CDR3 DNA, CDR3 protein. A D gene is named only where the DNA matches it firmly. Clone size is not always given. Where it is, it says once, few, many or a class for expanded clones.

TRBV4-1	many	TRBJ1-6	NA	TGCGCCAGCAGCTCTCCAGCGGGGGCCGGCCTTAATTCACCCCTCCACTTT	CASSSPAGAGLNSPLHF
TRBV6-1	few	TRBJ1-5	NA	TGTGCCAGCAGCGAGACGAAGGGCACCCATAGACTCAATCAGCCCCAGCATTTT	CASSETKGTHRLNQPQHF
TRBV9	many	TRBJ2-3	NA	TGTGCCAGCAGCGTAGGGTCCGCGGCGACAGATACGCAGTATTTT	CASSVGSAATDTQYF
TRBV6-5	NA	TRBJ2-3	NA	TGTGCCACCTCGGTCGCGAGCACAGATACGCAGTATTTT	CATSVASTDTQYF
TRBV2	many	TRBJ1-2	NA	TGTGCCAGCGGACGGGAGATGCGGGGCTACACCTTC	CASGREMRGYTF
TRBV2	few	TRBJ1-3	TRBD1	TGTGCCAGCAGGGGGACAGCCCGAAACACCATATATTTT	CASRGTARNTIYF
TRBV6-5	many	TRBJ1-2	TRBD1	TGTGCCAGCAGTTCCCGGGGACAGGGGATCTATGGCTACACCTTC	CASSSRGQGIYGYTF
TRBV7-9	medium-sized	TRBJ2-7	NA	TGTGCCAGCAGCTTTGCAGGGGTAGTCTACGAGCAGTACTTC	CASSFAGVVYEQYF
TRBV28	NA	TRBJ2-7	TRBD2	TGTGCCAGCAGTCCCCAGCGGGAGTTAAGCGAGCAGTACTTC	CASSPQRELSEQYF
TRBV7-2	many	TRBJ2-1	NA	TGTGCCAGCAGCTTACGGAGCTCCTACAATGAGCAGTTCTTC	CASSLRSSYNEQFF
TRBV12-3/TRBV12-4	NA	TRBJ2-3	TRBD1	TGTGCCAGCATTCCGGACAGGGGGCGCGTCGATACGCAGTATTTT	CASIPDRGRVDTQYF
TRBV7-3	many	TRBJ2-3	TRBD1	TGTGCCAGCAGCTTAGGCCGGACAGGGATTTTCCAGGCAGATACGCAGTATTTT	CASSLGRTGIFQADTQYF
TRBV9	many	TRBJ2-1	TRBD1	TGTGCCAGCAGCTCGGGGACAGGGGGATACGAGCAGTTCTTC	CASSSGTGGYEQFF
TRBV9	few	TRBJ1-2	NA	TGTGCCAGCAGCGTAACGGGGGGCTCCTATGGCTACACCTTC	CASSVTGGSYGYTF
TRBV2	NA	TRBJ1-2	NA	TGTGCCAGCAGAATCAACTCCGGCCCAAGGGATGGCTACACCTTC	CASRINSGPRDGYTF
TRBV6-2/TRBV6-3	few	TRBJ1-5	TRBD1	TGTGCCAGCAGAGCTACCGGGACAGGGATCAATCAGCCCCAGCATTTT	CASRATGTGINQPQHF
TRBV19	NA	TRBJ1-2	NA	TGTGCCAGTAGTCTCGCAGGGGACTATGGCTACACCTTC	CASSLAGDYGYTF
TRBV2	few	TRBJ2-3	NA	TGTGCCAGCAGAAGGGGTCGGCTGGCGGGGCTCGCAGATACGCAGTATTTT	CASRRGRLAGLADTQYF
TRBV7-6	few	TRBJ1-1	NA	TGTGCCAGCAGCTTATCAGGGTTAGTCACTGAAGCTTTCTTT	CASSLSGLVTEAFF
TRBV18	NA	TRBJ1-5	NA	TGTGCCAGCTCACCAGGGCAGAGATATAGCAATCAGCCCCAGCATTTT	CASSPGQRYSNQPQHF
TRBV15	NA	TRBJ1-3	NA	TGTGCCACCAGCAGAGGCGGACAGACGATTGGAAACACCATATATTTT	CATSRGGQTIGNTIYF
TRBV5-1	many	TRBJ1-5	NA	TGCGCCAGCAGGGCTTATCAGAATCAGCCCCAGCATTTT	CASRAYQNQPQHF
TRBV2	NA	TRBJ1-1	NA	TGTGCCAGCAGTGAGTCGCGGGGGGGCACTGAAGCTTTCTTT	CASSESRGGTEAFF
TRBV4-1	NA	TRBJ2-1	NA	TGCGCCAGCAGCCAAGGACTTTTGAACAATGAGCAGTTCTTC	CASSQGLLNNEQFF
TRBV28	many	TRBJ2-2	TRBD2	TGTGCCAGCAGCCCTAGCGGCTCGAGCACCGGGGAGCTGTTTTTT	CASSPSGSSTGELFF
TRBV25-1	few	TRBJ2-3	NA	TGTGCCAGCAGTGGGGAGGGGGCAACAGATACGCAGTATTTT	CASSGEGATDTQYF
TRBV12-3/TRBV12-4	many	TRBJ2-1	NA	TGTGCCAGCAGTTTGTTACTCAGGGCGAAGACCAATGAGCAGTTCTTC	CASSLLLRAKTNEQFF
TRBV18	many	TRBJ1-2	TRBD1	TGTGCCAGCTCACCGTTCGACAGGGGGCCTGACTATGGCTACACCTTC	CASSPFDRGPDYGYTF
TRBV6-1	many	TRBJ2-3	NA	TGTGCCAGCAGCCCTACACCGGAGAGCACAGATACGCAGTATTTT	CASSPTPESTDTQYF
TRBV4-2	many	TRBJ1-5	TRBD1	TGTGCCAGCAGCCAAGAATTCGGGACAGATCAGCCCCAGCATTTT	CASSQEFGTDQPQHF
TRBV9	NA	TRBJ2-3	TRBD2	TGTGCCAGCAGCGTAGGGGCTAGCGGAGGCACAGATACGCAGTATTTT	CASSVGASGGTDTQYF
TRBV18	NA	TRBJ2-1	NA	TGTGCCAGCTCACCACTCACCCGTCGGGGGCGCGGGGACAATGAGCAGTTCTTC	CASSPLTRRGRGDNEQFF
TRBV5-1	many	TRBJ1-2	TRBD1	TGCGCCAGCAGCTTGCCCCGTCAGGGGGCCGATAGAGCTAACTATGGCTACACCTTC	CASSLPRQGADRANYGYTF
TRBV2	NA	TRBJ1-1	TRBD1	TGTGCCAGCAGTACAGACAGGGGGGTAACCTTTGAAGCTTTCTTT	CASSTDRGVTFEAFF
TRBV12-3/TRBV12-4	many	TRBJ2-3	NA	TGTGCCAGCGGGGGTTTCGCAGATACGCAGTATTTT	CASGGFADTQYF
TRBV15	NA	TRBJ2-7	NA	TGTGCCACCAGGGGGGGTTCCTCCTACGAGCAGTACTTC	CATRGGSSYEQYF
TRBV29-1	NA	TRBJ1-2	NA	TGCAGCGTTGAGACGTCCCCGGCCCTGGGCTACACCTTC	CSVETSPALGYTF
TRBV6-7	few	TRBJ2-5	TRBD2	TGTGCCAGCAGTTACTCCGGCCCCCCCCGGACTAGCGGGGACCAAGAGACCCAGTACTTC	CASSYSGPPRTSGDQETQYF
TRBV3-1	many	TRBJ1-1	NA	TGTGCCAGCAGCCAAGAGCTCAGGGCGGCTGAAGCTTTCTTT	CASSQELRAAEAFF
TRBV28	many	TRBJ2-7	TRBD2	TGTGCCAGCAGTTTATATAGCGGGGGGTTCTACGAGCAGTACTTC	CASSLYSGGFYEQYF
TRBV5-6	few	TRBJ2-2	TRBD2	TGTGCCAGCAGCTTGGAGACTAGCGGGACCACCGGGGAGCTGTTTTTT	CASSLETSGTTGELFF
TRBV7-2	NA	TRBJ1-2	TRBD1	TGTGCCAGCAGCCACACGGGACAGGCGATCTATGGCTACACCTTC	CASSHTGQAIYGYTF
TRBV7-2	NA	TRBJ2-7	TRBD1	TGTGCCAGCAGCTCATGGGACAGGACCTACGAGCAGTACTTC	CASSSWDRTYEQYF
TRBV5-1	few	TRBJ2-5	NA	TGCGCCAGCAGCCACGGAGCAGGGGTTTACCAAGAGACCCAGTACTTC	CASSHGAGVYQETQYF